These 10 T cell receptor beta chains originate from one sample sequenced in a study of CD8+CD57+ T cells in acquired aplastic anemia. The study profiled TCR beta VDJ and CDR3 using genomic DNA as template. A single record per CDR3 protein comes from TCRdb applying MiXCR to the reads. This table has about 160,000 distinct CDR3 sequences, about two thirds appearing once. Sequenced patients had shown CD8+CD57+ cell expansion by flow cytometry. Sequencing was performed on sorted CD4+, CD8+, or CD8+CD57+ T cells (not recorded which) from PBMCs. The receptors shown here come from a human donor with aplastic anemia.

This chain uses TRBV19 with TRBJ1-3; D is uncertain. CDR1 is LNHDA and CDR2 is SQIVND in the germline V gene (reference sequence). The length of the CDR3 is 17 residues. V was cut by 3 bases and J by 0 bases, with 15 bases left in between. The CDR3, as DNA: TGTGCCAGTAGTATGGGTAGGACCTTGAGCTCTGGAAACACCATATATTTT. As protein: CASSMGRTLSSGNTIYF. The full variable domain, rest sourced from reference TRBV19 and TRBJ1-3, is DGGITQSPKYLFRKEGQNVTLSCEQNLNHDAMYWYRQDPGQGLRLIYYSQIVNDFQKGDIAEGYSVSREKKESFPLTVTSAQKNPTAFYLCASSMGRTLSSGNTIYFGEGSWLTVV.

This chain joins TRBV7-9 and TRBJ1-6, with 9 bases aligning to TRBD1. V shed 4 bases and J 9 bases; nucleotides not matched to a gene: 4. Germline CDR1 and CDR2: SEHNR and FQNEAQ (reference sequence). CDR3 length: 14 amino acids. The CDR3 is CASSSRDRVSPLHF. The CDR3, as DNA: TGTGCCAGCAGCTCCCGGGACAGGGTTTCACCCCTCCACTTT. Combining the CDR3 with reference TRBV7-9 and TRBJ1-6 gives the whole variable domain DTGVSQNPRHKITKRGQNVTFRCDPISEHNRLYWYRQTLGQGPEFLTYFQNEAQLEKSRLLSDRFSAERPKGSFSTLEIQRTEQGDSAMYLCASSSRDRVSPLHFGNGTRLTVT.

This clonotype was detected only a few times. The chain combines TRBV15 with TRBJ2-1; maybe TRBD1 (8 bases). Germline assignment: CDR1 LNHNV and CDR2 YYDKDF (reference sequence). The CDR3 length is 16 residues. V lost 7 bases and J lost 4, with 20 bases in between. The CDR3 sequence is CATTKRGGTGYNEQFF. CDR3 bases: TGTGCCACCACCAAGAGGGGGGGGACAGGATACAATGAGCAGTTCTTC. The full variable domain, rest sourced from reference TRBV15 and TRBJ2-1, is DAMVIQNPRYQVTQFGKPVTLSCSQTLNHNVMYWYQQKSSQAPKLLFHYYDKDFNNEADTPDNFQSRRPNTSFCFLDIRSPGLGDTAMYLCATTKRGGTGYNEQFFGPGTRLTVL.

This clonotype was detected ten times or more. The chain recombines TRBV6-4 with TRBJ2-3, with TRBD2 as a possible D gene (6 bases). Trimming pared 4 bases from V and 0 bases from J, leaving 8 bases between. Germline V gene lookup returns CDR1 MRHNA and CDR2 SNTAGT. The CDR3 loop spans 14 amino acids. CDR3 in amino acids: CASSGGTSTDTQYF. DNA for the CDR3: TGTGCCAGCAGTGGTGGGACTAGCACAGATACGCAGTATTTT.

The chain is built from TRBV7-9 and TRBJ2-5, with 8 positions matching TRBD1. The CDR3 sequence is 13 residues long. Germline trimming cut 4 bases from V and 6 bases from J; bases unmatched to any gene: 4. In germline, CDR1 is SEHNR, CDR2 FQNEAQ (reference sequence). This CDR3 reads CASSSGTGQTQYF. CDR3 in DNA: TGTGCCAGCAGCTCGGGGACAGGACAGACCCAGTACTTC.

This clonotype was observed a handful of times. CDR3 sequence: CASSPGTVRGYEQYF. CDR3 nucleotides: TGCGCCAGCAGCCCTGGGACGGTCCGGGGGTACGAGCAGTACTTC. The genes are TRBV5-1 and TRBJ2-7; perhaps TRBD2 as D (6 bases). Germline CDR1 and CDR2: SGHRS and YFSETQ. The CDR3 extends over 15 amino acids. V was cut by 4 bases and J by 4 bases, with 18 bases left in between.

This sequence joins TRBV19 and TRBJ1-2, with D possibly matching TRBD1 (6 bases). CDR1 LNHDA and CDR2 SQIVND come from the germline V gene (reference sequence). Trimming took 5 bases from V and 7 from J, leaving 17 bases between them. This CDR3 has 14 amino acids. The CDR3 sequence: CASSLTGYGGGYTF. In DNA, the CDR3 is TGTGCCAGTAGTCTTACAGGGTATGGGGGTGGCTACACCTTC.

This clonotype is a singleton in its sample. The chain couples TRBV25-1 to TRBJ1-1; D remains ambiguous. V lost 6 bases and J lost 6, with 17 bases in between. The germline V gene encodes CDR1 MGHDK and CDR2 SYGVNS. There are 14 residues in the CDR3. CDR3 loop: CASSLGGLGAEAFF. The CDR3 DNA follows: TGTGCCAGCAGCTTGGGAGGGCTCGGGGCTGAAGCTTTCTTT.

This clonotype was detected once. The V and J genes are TRBV20-1 and TRBJ1-1, with no clear D. V was clipped by 3 bases and J by 1 base, with 9 bases between them. CDR1 and CDR2 from the germline V gene are DFQATT and SNEGSKA (reference sequence). CDR3 size: 13 residues. The CDR3 DNA reads TGCAGTGCTAGCGGGATAGGGAACACTGAAGCTTTCTTT. Residues: CSASGIGNTEAFF.

This clonotype was detected a few times. V and J are TRBV7-8 and TRBJ2-5; D might be TRBD1 or TRBD2, each matching 5 bases. This CDR3 has 15 amino acids. The V end was cut by 1 base, the J end by 2 bases, with 11 bases between. Germline CDR1 reads SGHVS; CDR2 reads FQNEAQ. The CDR3 coding sequence is TGTGCCAGCAGCTTAGTTTGGGGACCGCAAGAGACCCAGTACTTC. Residues: CASSLVWGPQETQYF. Full variable domain (rest looked up from reference TRBV7-8 and TRBJ2-5): GAGVSQSPRYKVAKRGQDVALRCDPISGHVSLFWYQQALGQGPEFLTYFQNEAQLDKSGLPSDRFFAERPEGSVSTLKIQRTQQEDSAVYLCASSLVWGPQETQYFGPGTRLLVL.